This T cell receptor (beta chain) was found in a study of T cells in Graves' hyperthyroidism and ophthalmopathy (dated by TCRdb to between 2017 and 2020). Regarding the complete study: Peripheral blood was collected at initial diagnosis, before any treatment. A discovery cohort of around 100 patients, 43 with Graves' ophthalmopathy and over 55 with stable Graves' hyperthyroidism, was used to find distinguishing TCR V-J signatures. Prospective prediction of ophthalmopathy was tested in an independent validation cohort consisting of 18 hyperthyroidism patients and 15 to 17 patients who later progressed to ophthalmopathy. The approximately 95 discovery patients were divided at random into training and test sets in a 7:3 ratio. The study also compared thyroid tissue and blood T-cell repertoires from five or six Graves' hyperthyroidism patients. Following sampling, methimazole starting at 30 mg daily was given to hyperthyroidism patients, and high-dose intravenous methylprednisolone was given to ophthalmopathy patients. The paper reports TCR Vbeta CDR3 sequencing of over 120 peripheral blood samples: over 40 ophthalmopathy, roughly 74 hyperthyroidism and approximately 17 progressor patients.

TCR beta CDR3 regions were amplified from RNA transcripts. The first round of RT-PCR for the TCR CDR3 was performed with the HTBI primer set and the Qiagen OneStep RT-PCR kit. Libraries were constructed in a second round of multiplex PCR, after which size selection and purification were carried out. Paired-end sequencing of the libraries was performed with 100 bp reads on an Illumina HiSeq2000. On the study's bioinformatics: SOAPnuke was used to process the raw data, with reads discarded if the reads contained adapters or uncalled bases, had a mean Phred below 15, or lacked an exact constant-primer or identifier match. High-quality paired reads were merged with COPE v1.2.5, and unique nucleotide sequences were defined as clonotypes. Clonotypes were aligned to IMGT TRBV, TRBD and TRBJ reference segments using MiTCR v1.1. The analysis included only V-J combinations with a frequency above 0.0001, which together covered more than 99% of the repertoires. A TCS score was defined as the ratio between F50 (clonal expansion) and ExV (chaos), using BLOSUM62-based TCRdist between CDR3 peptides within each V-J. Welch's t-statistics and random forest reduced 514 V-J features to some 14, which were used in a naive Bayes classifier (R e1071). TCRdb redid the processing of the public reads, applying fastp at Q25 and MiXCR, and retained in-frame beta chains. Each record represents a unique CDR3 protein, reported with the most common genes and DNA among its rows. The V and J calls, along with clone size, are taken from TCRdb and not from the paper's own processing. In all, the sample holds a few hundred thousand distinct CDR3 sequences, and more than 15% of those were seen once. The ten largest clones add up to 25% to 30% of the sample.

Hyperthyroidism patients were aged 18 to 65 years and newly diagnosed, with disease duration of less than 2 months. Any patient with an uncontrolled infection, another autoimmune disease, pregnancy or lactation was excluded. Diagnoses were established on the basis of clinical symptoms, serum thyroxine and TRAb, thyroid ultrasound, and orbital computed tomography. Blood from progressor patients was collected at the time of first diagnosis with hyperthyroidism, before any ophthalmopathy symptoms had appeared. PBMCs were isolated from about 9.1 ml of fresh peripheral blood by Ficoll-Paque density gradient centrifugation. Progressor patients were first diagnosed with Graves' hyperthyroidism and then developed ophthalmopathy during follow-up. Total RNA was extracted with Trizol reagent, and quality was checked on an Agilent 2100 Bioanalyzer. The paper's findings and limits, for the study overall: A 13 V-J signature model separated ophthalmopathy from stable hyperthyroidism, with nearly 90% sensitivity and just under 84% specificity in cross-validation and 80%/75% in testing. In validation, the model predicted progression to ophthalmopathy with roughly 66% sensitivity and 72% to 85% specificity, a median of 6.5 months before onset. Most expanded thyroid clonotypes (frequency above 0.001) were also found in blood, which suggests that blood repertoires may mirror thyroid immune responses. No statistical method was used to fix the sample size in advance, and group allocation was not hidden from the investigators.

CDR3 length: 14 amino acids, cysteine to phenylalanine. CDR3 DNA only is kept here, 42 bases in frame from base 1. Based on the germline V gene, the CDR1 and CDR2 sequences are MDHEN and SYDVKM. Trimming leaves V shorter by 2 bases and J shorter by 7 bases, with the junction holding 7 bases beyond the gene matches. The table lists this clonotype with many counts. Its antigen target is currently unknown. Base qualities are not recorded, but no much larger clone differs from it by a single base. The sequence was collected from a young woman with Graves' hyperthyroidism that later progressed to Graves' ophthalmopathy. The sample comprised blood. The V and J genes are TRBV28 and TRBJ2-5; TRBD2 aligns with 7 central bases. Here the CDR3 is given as CASSLAGVSATQYF. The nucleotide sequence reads TGTGCCAGCAGTTTAGCGGGAGTTAGCGCGACCCAGTACTTC. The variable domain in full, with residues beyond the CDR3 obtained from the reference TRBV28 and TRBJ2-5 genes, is DVKVTQSSRYLVKRTGEKVFLECVQDMDHENMFWYRQDPGLGLRLIYFSYDVKMKEKGDIPEGYSVSREKKERFSLILESASTNQTSMYLCASSLAGVSATQYFGPGTRLLVL.